This T cell receptor (beta chain) comes out of a study of identical twins. Study-level findings and limits: Because invariant MAIT and iNKT cells could be present, zero-insertion analyses could be partly confounded.

Each donor was a healthy Caucasian. TCRdb called the 5' RACE reads again in MiXCR, with one record for every CDR3 protein. The table has hundreds of thousands of distinct CDR3 sequences, 6% to 6.5% seen once. This clonotype has a count of ten or more. Antigen: not known. This CDR3 region has 12 residues. Germline loops: CDR1 ENHRY, CDR2 SYGVKD. V was pared by 8 bases and J by 2 bases, with 8 bases between. J is TRBJ2-3 and V is TRBV10-3; D remains ambiguous. Sequencing used naive T cells sorted from blood. This TCR was sampled from a man between 18 and 29 years old in good health. CDR3 sequence reads: CAIGPLTDTQYF. CDR3 DNA: TGTGCCATCGGGCCCCTCACAGATACGCAGTATTTT.